Sequencing of this TCR beta chain was carried out in a study of blood T cell repertoires in COVID-19 (dated by TCRdb to 2020 to 2021). Notes on the research overall: Collaborator samples came from the United States, Italy and Spain and covered acute and convalescent phases of COVID-19. Samples came from the ongoing ImmuneRACE study (first 160 participants) plus 1,254 subjects from 6 global collaborators. Deeply sampled blood TCRbeta repertoires from subjects exposed to, actively infected with, or recovered from COVID-19 were included in the dataset. The prospective study material was composed of cDNA or gDNA derived from T cells, B-cell-depleted T cells, or PBMCs. The repertoires were made available in a free public database intended to serve as a resource for research on the immune response to SARS-CoV-2. A de-identified subject ID, COVID-19 status, age in years and sex were almost always included in the sample metadata. Where available, HLA class I and class II types were obtained from metadata supplied by the sample provider rather than from assay-based typing. Broader findings and caveats from the paper: Clinical and demographic metadata were provided uncurated, with the amount varying by source and participant.

On this clone: The antigen this receptor binds is unknown. No base qualities exist here, and no much larger clone lies one base off it.

TCRbeta CDR3 regions were amplified from genomic DNA by means of the immunoSEQ Assay, a bias-controlled multiplex PCR. Per the original workflow: Within the assay, amplification of reference gene primers was used to estimate how many nucleated cells each sample contained. To quantify the absolute abundance of each unique TCRbeta CDR3 rearrangement, sequence reads were collapsed and filtered. Productive Simpson clonality was computed per sample as the square root of Simpson's diversity index over productive rearrangements. What TCRdb holds here is the immuneACCESS table cut down to in-frame rearrangements. Part of the clones is not present; checked against another copy, under half of the missing clones reflect an unresolved V gene, and the others are unexplained. That table furnishes V, J and clone size, whereas the DNA furnished D and trimming. A total of 300,000 to 450,000 clones appear in this sample, 80% to 90% of them only once. 1% to 1.5% of the sample lies in the top ten.

Enrolling through a virtual design, the prospective study's participants ranged in age from roughly 18 to 90 years and lived across about two dozen United States geographic areas. To assign participants to cohorts, the prospective study relied on clinical history that participants themselves reported in a screening survey and a study questionnaire. ImmuneRACE Cohort 3 recovered participants were defined by two consecutive negative NP/OP PCR tests, healthcare professional clearance, or symptom resolution. In the prospective study, mobile phlebotomists collected whole blood, serum and a nasopharyngeal or oropharyngeal swab from each participant. Prospective study participants could optionally give additional blood draws and questionnaires over an approximately 2-month period. Before DNA extraction, prospective study blood samples were shipped either frozen or at room temperature. The CDR3 goes from the cysteine to the phenylalanine over 15 residues. The sequence is cut down to CDR3 DNA, 45 bases in frame from base 1. The trim is 7 bases for V and 0 bases for J, with a gap of 13 bases between the germline ends. Reading the germline V gene gives CDR1 MGHDK and CDR2 SYGVNS.

The clonotype was recovered from a young man who had recovered from COVID-19. The V and J segments used are TRBV25-1 and TRBJ2-1; the D segment cannot be called with confidence. Input material: PBMCs or T cells enriched from blood (not recorded which). This receptor carries the CDR3 CASKKDMGSYNEQFF. The DNA sequence is given as TGTGCCAGCAAGAAAGACATGGGCTCCTACAATGAGCAGTTCTTC. The full variable domain, with segments outside the CDR3 supplied by the reference TRBV25-1 and TRBJ2-1 proteins, appears as EADIYQTPRYLVIGTGKKITLECSQTMGHDKMYWYQQDPGMELHLIHYSYGVNSTEKGDLSSESTVSRIRTEHFPLTLESARPSHTSQYLCASKKDMGSYNEQFFGPGTRLTVL.